This T cell receptor beta chain was found in a study of metastatic and nonmetastatic thyroid tumors (dated by TCRdb to 2019 to 2021). Regarding the complete study: Repertoires from peripheral blood and from tumor or nodule tissue samples of malignant and benign thyroid patients were compared. Results the study describes overall, beyond this receptor: In both blood and tumor samples, malignant tumors were reported to have significantly higher TCR beta diversity than benign nodules.

Libraries were constructed by PCR. The sample was run on an Illumina HiSeq 4000. High-throughput sequencing was used to profile the CDR3 region of the TCR beta-chain in every patient. As for the original processing: CDR3 differences across clinicopathological groups were used to build a classifier for discriminating distant-metastatic papillary thyroid cancer patients. Repertoire diversity was assessed with the Shannon index, and tumor-blood repertoire similarity with the Morisita-Horn index. TCRdb passed the public sequencing reads through fastp at Q25 and MiXCR, retaining productive beta sequences. The V and J calls come from TCRdb's annotation, not from the publication. In this sample the table shows more than 20,000 clones, about 12% of which occur a single time. Roughly a quarter of the sample comes from the top ten. CDR1 and CDR2 are drawn from the germline V gene: MDHEN, SYDVKM. Trimmed from V: 8 bases; trimmed from J: 6 bases; junction bases lacking a gene match: 14. The CDR3 covers 17 residues, taking in both the cysteine and the phenylalanine. Only CDR3 DNA is held: 51 bases, read in frame from base 1.

Comment on this clone: Its recognized antigen is unknown. There are no base qualities to consult, and no much larger clone falls within one base.

None of the patients had been given any treatment before thyroid surgery. The study retrospectively analysed patient clinical samples collected from about 2012 to 2018 using T-cell receptor beta sequencing. In this chain, TRBV28 is recombined with TRBJ2-3; 13 middle bases align to TRBD2. The clonotype originates from a female donor with papillary thyroid cancer or a benign thyroid nodule (not recorded which). Some clones in this sample may be carry-over from other donors' samples. The sample taken for sequencing was blood. The CDR3 region: CASGTGTSGDRTDTQYF. The DNA sequence is TGTGCCAGCGGAACCGGGACTAGCGGGGACCGGACTGATACGCAGTATTTT.